This T cell receptor (beta chain) comes out of a study of T cell clonotyping in hematopoietic cell transplantation. A word on this clone: What it binds is not known.

Recipients were bled about 28 days pretransplant and at posttransplant days 30, 100, 180. Regarding the study as a whole: At the given depth, recipient repertoires were over 97% de novo clonotypes. Cells were unsorted, so CD4 and CD8 contributions were not separated. Pathologically expanded recipient clonotypes increased progressively from day 30 to day 180 as diversity fell.

Produced via immunoSEQ multiplex PCR; TCRdb's table is partial and in-frame only. The table has about 4,200 clones, 76% seen once. This CDR3 region has 17 residues. Germline CDR1 is LGHNA and CDR2 is YNFKEQ. V lost 1 base, J lost 0 bases, and 12 bases lay in between. The origin of this receptor is a male patient aged 45-60 years who had an allogeneic stem cell transplant from an unrelated donor, so the T cells may come from the graft donor. Some clones in this sample may be carry-over from other donors' samples. The sequenced sample was peripheral blood mononuclear cells, obtained 100 days after allogeneic stem cell transplant. The chain carries TRBV4-2 and TRBJ2-2; the D gene is possibly TRBD2 (7 bases). The CDR3 spells CASSQGSGGPNTGELFF. The CDR3 DNA sequence: TGTGCCAGCAGCCAAGGGTCCGGGGGGCCGAACACCGGGGAGCTGTTTTTT.